The entry that follows covers one T cell receptor beta chain sequence. Antigen unknown. The CDR3 length is 15 residues. Unmatched junction bases numbered 5, after V lost 1 base and J lost 4 bases. The germline V gene has CDR1 SGHTA and CDR2 FQGNSA. Unique-molecular-identifier-tagged TCR beta cDNA libraries were used. Using its own MiXCR run on the PCR reads, TCRdb lists one record per CDR3 protein. The table shows roughly 650,000 distinct CDR3 sequences, with roughly three fifths occurring only once. This sample stems from a study of post-analysis software for immune sequencing data. Study-wide findings and caveats: Among five TRBV segments more frequent in patients than controls were TRBV5-6, TRBV5-1 and TRBV20-1.

Sequencing used blood. The rearrangement uses TRBV7-2 and TRBJ2-5, with TRBD2 matching over 8 bases. The clonotype was recovered from a girl aged 2 to 9 with multiple sclerosis. The CDR3 protein is CASSLGSGVRETQYF. CDR3 nucleotide sequence: TGTGCCAGCAGCTTAGGTAGCGGGGTCCGAGAGACCCAGTACTTC.